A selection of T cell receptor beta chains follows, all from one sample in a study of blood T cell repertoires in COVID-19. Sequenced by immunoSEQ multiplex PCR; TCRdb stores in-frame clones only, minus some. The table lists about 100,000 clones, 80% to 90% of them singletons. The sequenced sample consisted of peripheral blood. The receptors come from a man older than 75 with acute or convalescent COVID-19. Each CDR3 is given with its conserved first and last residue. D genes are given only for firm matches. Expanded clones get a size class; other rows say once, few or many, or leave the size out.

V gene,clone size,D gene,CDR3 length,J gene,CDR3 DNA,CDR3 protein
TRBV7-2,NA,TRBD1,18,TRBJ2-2,TGTGCCAGCAGCATAAGCAAGACAGGGGGCTGGGGATCCGGGGAGCTGTTTTTT,CASSISKTGGWGSGELFF
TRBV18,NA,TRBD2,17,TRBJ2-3,TGTGCCAGCTCACCCTCGGGACTAGCGGGAGATGGAGATACGCAGTATTTT,CASSPSGLAGDGDTQYF
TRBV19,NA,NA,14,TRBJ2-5,TGTGCCAGTAGTCTCACCTCGACGCGGGAGACCCAGTACTTC,CASSLTSTRETQYF
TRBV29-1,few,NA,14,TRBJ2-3,TGCAGCGTTGAACGGGGGACTAGCACAGATACGCAGTATTTT,CSVERGTSTDTQYF
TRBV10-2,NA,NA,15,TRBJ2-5,TGCGCCAGCAGTGAGTCGCTGGGGAGCCGGGAGACCCAGTACTTC,CASSESLGSRETQYF
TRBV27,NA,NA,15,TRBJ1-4,TGTGCCAGCAGTTCCCCGTCTTTGTCGAATGAAAAACTGTTTTTT,CASSSPSLSNEKLFF
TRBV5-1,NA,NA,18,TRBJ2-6,TGCGCCAGCAGCCCCCTAGTCCAGGGCAGGTCTGGGGCCAACGTCCTGACTTTC,CASSPLVQGRSGANVLTF
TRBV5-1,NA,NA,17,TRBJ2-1,TGCGCCAGCAGCTTGACCCGGGAGACCCGAATTCCCAGTGAGCAGTTCTTC,CASSLTRETRIPSEQFF
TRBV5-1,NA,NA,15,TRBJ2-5,TGCGCCAGCAGCCCATTAGGAGGGGGCTTGGAGACCCAGTACTTC,CASSPLGGGLETQYF
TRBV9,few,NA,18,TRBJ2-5,TGTGCCAGCAGCGTAGAGCCCCAAGTGTGGGGTTGGAGGGAGACCCAGTACTTC,CASSVEPQVWGWRETQYF
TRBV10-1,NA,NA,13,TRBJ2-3,TGCGCTATATGGACAGTGGGTCCAGATACGCAGTATTTT,CAIWTVGPDTQYF
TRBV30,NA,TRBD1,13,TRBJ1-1,TGTGCCTGGAGGGACAGGGGGCAAACTGAAGCTTTCTTT,CAWRDRGQTEAFF
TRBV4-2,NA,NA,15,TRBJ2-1,TGTGCCAGCAGCCAAGGAGGGGAAGGGGGCAATGAGCAGTTCTTC,CASSQGGEGGNEQFF
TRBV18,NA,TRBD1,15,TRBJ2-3,TGTGCCAGCTCACCTCTGCAGGGGGCAGCAGATACGCAGTATTTT,CASSPLQGAADTQYF
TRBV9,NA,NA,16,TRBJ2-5,TGTGCCAGCAGCGTAGACGCCCGAGCGGGCAAAGAGACCCAGTACTTC,CASSVDARAGKETQYF
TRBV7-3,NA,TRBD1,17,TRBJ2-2,TGTGCCAGCAGCTTAACACCCGACAGGGGTAGGGCCGGGGAGCTGTTTTTT,CASSLTPDRGRAGELFF
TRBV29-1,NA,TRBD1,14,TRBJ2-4,TGCAGCGTTTCCGGGACAGGGTGGCAAAACATTCAGTACTTC,CSVSGTGWQNIQYF
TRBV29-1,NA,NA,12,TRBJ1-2,TGCAGCGTTGAAGATAGAGGGTATGGCTACACCTTC,CSVEDRGYGYTF
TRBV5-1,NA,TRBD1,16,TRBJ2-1,TGCGCCAGCAGCAGTTTCCCAGGGGGCTCCTACAATGAGCAGTTCTTC,CASSSFPGGSYNEQFF
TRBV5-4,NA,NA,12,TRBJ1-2,TGTGCCAGCAGCTTACCAGACTATGGCTACACCTTC,CASSLPDYGYTF
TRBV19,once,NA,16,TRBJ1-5,TGTGCCAGTAGTATTGCTCAGGACTATAGCAATCAGCCCCAGCATTTT,CASSIAQDYSNQPQHF
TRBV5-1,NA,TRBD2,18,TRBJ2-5,TGCGCCAGCAGCTTTACTGCTAGCGGGAGTGGAGTTAGGGAGACCCAGTACTTC,CASSFTASGSGVRETQYF
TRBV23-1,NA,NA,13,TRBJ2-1,TGCGCCAGCAGCCAATACAGAGTGAGTGAGCAGTTCTTC,CASSQYRVSEQFF
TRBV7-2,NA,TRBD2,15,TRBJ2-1,TGTGCCAGCAGCTTAACTAGCGGGACATACAATGAGCAGTTCTTC,CASSLTSGTYNEQFF
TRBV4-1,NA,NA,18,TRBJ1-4,TGCGCCAGCAGCCCACAAATGGGAACCGGGACACTTAATGAAAAACTGTTTTTT,CASSPQMGTGTLNEKLFF
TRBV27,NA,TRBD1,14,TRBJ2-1,TGTGCCAGCAAAGACAGGGCCCCCTACAATGAGCAGTTCTTC,CASKDRAPYNEQFF
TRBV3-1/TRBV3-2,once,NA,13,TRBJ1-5,TGTGCCAGCAGCCAAAGACTGGATCAGCCCCAGCATTTT,CASSQRLDQPQHF
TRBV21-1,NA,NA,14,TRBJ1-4,TGTGCCACGTCAGGGCGACAGCGACATGAAAAACTGTTTTTT,CATSGRQRHEKLFF
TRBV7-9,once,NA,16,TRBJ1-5,TGTGCCAGCAGCTTAGAGGCAGGGTACACGGGTCAGCCCCAGCATTTT,CASSLEAGYTGQPQHF
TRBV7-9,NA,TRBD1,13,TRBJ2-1,TGTGCCAGCAGCTATCTGACAGGGATTGAGCAGTTCTTC,CASSYLTGIEQFF
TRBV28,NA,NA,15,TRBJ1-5,TGTGCCAGCAGTTTATTGTCAGGGGATTTTCAGCCCCAGCATTTT,CASSLLSGDFQPQHF
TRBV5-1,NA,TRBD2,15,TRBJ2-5,TGCGCCAGCAGACCGGGACTAGCGGGCCAAGAGACCCAGTACTTC,CASRPGLAGQETQYF
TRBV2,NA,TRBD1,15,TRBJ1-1,TGTGCCAGCAGTTGGGACAGGGGATCCTCTACTGAAGCTTTCTTT,CASSWDRGSSTEAFF
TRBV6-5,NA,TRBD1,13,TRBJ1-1,TGTGCCAGCAGCCGGACAGGGGGGACTGAAGCTTTCTTT,CASSRTGGTEAFF
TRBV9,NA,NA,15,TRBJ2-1,TGTGCCAGCAGCGTAGATGTGGGAGTCTACAATGAGCAGTTCTTC,CASSVDVGVYNEQFF
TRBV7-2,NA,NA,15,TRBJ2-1,TGTGCCAGCACCTTTAGCAGGGGCACTGCTTTGGAGCAGTTCTTC,CASTFSRGTALEQFF
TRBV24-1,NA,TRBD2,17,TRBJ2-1,TGTGCCACCAGTGTGGGGACTAGCGGGATTTCCTACAATGAGCAGTTCTTC,CATSVGTSGISYNEQFF
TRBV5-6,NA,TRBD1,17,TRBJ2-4,TGTGCCAGCAGCACTCTTCGGGACAGGGGGCGAATGAACATTCAGTACTTC,CASSTLRDRGRMNIQYF
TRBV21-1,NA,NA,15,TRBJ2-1,TGTGCCAGCAGCAAAACATCGGGAGGGCCGCATGAGCAGTTCTTC,CASSKTSGGPHEQFF
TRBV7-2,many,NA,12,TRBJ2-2,TGTGCCAGCAGCTCGAGTTCTGGGGAGCTGTTTTTT,CASSSSSGELFF
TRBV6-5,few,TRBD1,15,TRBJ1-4,TGTGCCAGCAGAGCCCGGACAGGTCTTAATGAAAAACTGTTTTTT,CASRARTGLNEKLFF
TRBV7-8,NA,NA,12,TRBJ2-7,TGTGCCAGCAGCCCAAACTCCTACGAGCAGTACTTC,CASSPNSYEQYF
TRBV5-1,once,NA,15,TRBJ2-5,TGCGCCAGCAGCTTACAGTTCGGGCAGGGGGAGACCCAGTACTTC,CASSLQFGQGETQYF
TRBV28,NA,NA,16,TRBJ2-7,TGTGCCAGCAGTTTTTCGGCCGGCGAGAGGGCCTACGAGCAGTACTTC,CASSFSAGERAYEQYF
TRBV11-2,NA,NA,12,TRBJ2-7,TGTGCCAGCAGCTTAACTTTCCCCGAGCAGTACTTC,CASSLTFPEQYF
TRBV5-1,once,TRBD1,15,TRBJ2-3,TGCGCCAGCAGCTCGGGACAGCTAAGCACAGATACGCAGTATTTT,CASSSGQLSTDTQYF
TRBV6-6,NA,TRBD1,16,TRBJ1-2,TGTGCCAGCAGTGCCACCGGGACAGCGATCAACTATGGCTACACCTTC,CASSATGTAINYGYTF
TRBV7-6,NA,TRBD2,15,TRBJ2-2,TGTGCCAGCAGCCAAACTAGCGGGGGCACCGGGGAGCTGTTTTTT,CASSQTSGGTGELFF
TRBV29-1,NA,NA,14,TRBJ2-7,TGCAGCGCCAAAAAGGACAGCGTATCCTACGAGCAGTACTTC,CSAKKDSVSYEQYF
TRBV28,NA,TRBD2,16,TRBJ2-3,TGTGCCAGCAGTTTCTCTAGCGGGAGTTTAACAGATACGCAGTATTTT,CASSFSSGSLTDTQYF
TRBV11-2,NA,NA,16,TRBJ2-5,TGTGCCAGCAGCTTTGACACGGCCACGGGAAGAGAGACCCAGTACTTC,CASSFDTATGRETQYF
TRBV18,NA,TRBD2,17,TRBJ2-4,TGTGCCAGCTCACCAGCTCGCGACGGGAGGGGCAAAAACATTCAGTACTTC,CASSPARDGRGKNIQYF
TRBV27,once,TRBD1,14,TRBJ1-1,TGTGCCAGCAGTAACTACAGGGGTATCACTGAAGCTTTCTTT,CASSNYRGITEAFF
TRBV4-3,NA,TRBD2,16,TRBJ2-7,TGCGCCAGCAGCCATATTAGGACTAGCGAGGCCCACGAGCAGTACTTC,CASSHIRTSEAHEQYF
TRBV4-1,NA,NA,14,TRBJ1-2,TGCGCCAGCAGCCAAAGAGGGCAGGGGCGTGACTACACCTTC,CASSQRGQGRDYTF
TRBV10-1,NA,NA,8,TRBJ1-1,TGCGCCAGCAGTGAAGGGGTCTTT,CASSEGVF
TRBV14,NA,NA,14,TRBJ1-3,TGTGCCAGCAGCACCGGGGGCTCTGGAAACACCATATATTTT,CASSTGGSGNTIYF
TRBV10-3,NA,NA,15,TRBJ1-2,TGTGCCATCAGTGATGGGGGGGGCCTAAACTATGGCTACACCTTC,CAISDGGGLNYGYTF
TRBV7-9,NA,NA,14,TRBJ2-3,TGTGCCAGCAGCAATCAGGGGACGACAGATACGCAGTATTTT,CASSNQGTTDTQYF